This is a list of T cell receptor beta chains from one sample in a study of shared T cell receptors in the human thymus. Sequencing used immunoSEQ multiplex PCR; TCRdb keeps in-frame clones, though not all of them. The sample comprises hundreds of thousands of clones, more than 85% of which are singletons, and about 0.02% rests with the top ten. The sample comprised thymocytes. Source of these receptors: a human donor. CDR3s leave out the opening cysteine and the closing phenylalanine or tryptophan. The D gene is left open where the match is weak. Part of the rows lack a size; the others show once, few, many or a class for expanded clones.

CDR3 protein: ASSLGFGTGSSGANVLT
V gene: TRBV5-5
D gene: TRBD1
clone size: -

CDR3 protein: ASSSRGGRSHEQF
V gene: TRBV5-6
D gene: TRBD2
clone size: -

CDR3 protein: ASSSAGTSGYNEQF
V gene: TRBV28
D gene: TRBD2
clone size: -

CDR3 protein: ASRNPGHKRPNQPQH
V gene: TRBV28
D gene: -
clone size: once

CDR3 protein: ASTLPGGHMNTEAF
V gene: TRBV28
D gene: -
clone size: once

CDR3 protein: ASTLGGQIYEQY
V gene: TRBV28
D gene: -
clone size: -

CDR3 protein: ASRPRDRNYEQY
V gene: TRBV5-1
D gene: TRBD1
clone size: -

CDR3 protein: AWSRDNEQF
V gene: TRBV30
D gene: -
clone size: -

CDR3 protein: ASSQDRGGANQPQH
V gene: TRBV4-1
D gene: -
clone size: once

CDR3 protein: ATSREARGISNQPQH
V gene: TRBV15
D gene: -
clone size: -

CDR3 protein: AAPGRRNTGELF
V gene: TRBV30
D gene: -
clone size: -

CDR3 protein: ASSVLGGASTDTQY
V gene: TRBV6-4
D gene: -
clone size: few

CDR3 protein: ASSVGTGGQNIQY
V gene: TRBV10-1
D gene: TRBD1
clone size: -